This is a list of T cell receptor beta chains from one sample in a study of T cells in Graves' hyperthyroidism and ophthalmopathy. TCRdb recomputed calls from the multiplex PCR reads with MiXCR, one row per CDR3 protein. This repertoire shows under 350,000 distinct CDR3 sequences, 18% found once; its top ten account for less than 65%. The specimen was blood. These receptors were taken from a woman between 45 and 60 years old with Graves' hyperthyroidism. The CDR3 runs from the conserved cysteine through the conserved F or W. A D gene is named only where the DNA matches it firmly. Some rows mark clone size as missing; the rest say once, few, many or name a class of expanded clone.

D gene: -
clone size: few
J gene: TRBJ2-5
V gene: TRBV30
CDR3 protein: CACGWVGETQYF
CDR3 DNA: TGTGCCTGTGGCTGGGTTGGAGAGACCCAGTACTTC

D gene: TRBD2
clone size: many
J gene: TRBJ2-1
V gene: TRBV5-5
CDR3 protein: CASSPTSDSYNEQFF
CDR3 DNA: TGTGCCAGCAGCCCAACTAGCGACTCCTACAATGAGCAGTTCTTC

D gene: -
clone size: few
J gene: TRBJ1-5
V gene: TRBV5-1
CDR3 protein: CASSAEWPNQPQHF
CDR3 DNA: TGCGCCAGCAGCGCCGAATGGCCCAATCAGCCCCAGCATTTT

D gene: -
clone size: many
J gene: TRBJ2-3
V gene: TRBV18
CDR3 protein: CASSPVDRADTQYF
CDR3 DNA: TGTGCCAGCTCACCGGTTGACCGGGCGGATACGCAGTATTTT

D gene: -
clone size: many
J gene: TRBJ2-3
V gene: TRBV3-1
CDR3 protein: CASSSTEYTQYF
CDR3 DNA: TGTGCCAGCAGCTCGACAGAATATACGCAGTATTTT

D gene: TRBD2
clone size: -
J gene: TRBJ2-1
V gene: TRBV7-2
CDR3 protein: CASSPLAGVMNEQFF
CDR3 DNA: TGTGCCAGCAGCCCGCTAGCGGGAGTTATGAATGAGCAGTTCTTC

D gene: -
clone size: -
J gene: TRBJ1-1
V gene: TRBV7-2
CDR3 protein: CASSVMVGTEAFF
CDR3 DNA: TGTGCCAGCAGTGTAATGGTGGGCACTGAAGCTTTCTTT

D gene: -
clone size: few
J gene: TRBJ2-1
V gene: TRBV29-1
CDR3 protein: CSTLGSNEQFF
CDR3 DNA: TGCAGCACACTGGGATCCAATGAGCAGTTCTTC

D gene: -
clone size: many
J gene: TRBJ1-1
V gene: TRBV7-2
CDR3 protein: CASSLSSIEAFF
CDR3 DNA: TGTGCCAGCAGCTTAAGCAGTATTGAAGCTTTCTTT

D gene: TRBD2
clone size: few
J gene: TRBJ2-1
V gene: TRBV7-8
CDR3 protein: CASSLKKAGTSAYNEQFF
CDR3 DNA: TGTGCCAGCAGCTTAAAAAAGGCCGGGACTAGCGCCTACAATGAGCAGTTCTTC

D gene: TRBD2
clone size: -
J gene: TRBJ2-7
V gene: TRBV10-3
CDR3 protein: CASLGLAEGEQYF
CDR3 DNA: TGTGCCAGCCTGGGACTAGCGGAGGGCGAGCAGTACTTC

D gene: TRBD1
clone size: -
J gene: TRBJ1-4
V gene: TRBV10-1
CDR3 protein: CASSRTGTDEKLFF
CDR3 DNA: TGCGCCAGCAGTCGGACCGGGACAGATGAAAAACTGTTTTTT

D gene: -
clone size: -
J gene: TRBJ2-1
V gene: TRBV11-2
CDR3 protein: CASTYRRGYNEQFF
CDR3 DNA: TGTGCCAGCACCTACAGGCGGGGCTACAATGAGCAGTTCTTC

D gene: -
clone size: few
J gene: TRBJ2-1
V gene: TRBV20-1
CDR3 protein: CSARENPYYNEQFF
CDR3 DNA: TGCAGTGCTAGAGAGAACCCATACTACAATGAGCAGTTCTTC

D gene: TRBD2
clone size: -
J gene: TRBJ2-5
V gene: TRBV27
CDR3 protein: CASRLAGEETQYF
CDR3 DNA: TGTGCCAGCCGACTAGCGGGGGAAGAGACCCAGTACTTC

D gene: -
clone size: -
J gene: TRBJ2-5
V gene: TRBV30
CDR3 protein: CAWSGQIQETQYF
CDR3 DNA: TGTGCCTGGAGTGGGCAGATCCAAGAGACCCAGTACTTC

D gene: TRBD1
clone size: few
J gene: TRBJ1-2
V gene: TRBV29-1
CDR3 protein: CSVGVFGTDLDGYTF
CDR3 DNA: TGCAGCGTTGGTGTCTTTGGGACAGACTTAGATGGCTACACCTTC

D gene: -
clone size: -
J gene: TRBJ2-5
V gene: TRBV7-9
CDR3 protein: CASSFGDYQETQYF
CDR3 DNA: TGTGCCAGCAGCTTTGGGGACTACCAAGAGACCCAGTACTTC

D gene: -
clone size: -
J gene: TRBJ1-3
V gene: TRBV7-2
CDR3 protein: CASSPIRQSSGNTIYF
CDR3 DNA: TGTGCCAGCAGCCCTATCCGGCAGAGCTCTGGAAACACCATATATTTT

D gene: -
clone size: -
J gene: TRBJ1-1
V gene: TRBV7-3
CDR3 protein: CASSPGGSNTEAFF
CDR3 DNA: TGTGCCAGCAGTCCCGGGGGATCGAACACTGAAGCTTTCTTT

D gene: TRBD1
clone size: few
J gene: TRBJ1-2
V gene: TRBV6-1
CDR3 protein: CASSDKWTGGAGYTF
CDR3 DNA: TGTGCCAGCAGTGATAAATGGACAGGGGGAGCTGGCTACACCTTC

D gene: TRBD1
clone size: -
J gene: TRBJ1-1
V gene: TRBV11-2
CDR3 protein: CASTTQGEVTEASF
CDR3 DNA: TGTGCCAGCACCACACAGGGGGAGGTCACTGAAGCTTCCTTT

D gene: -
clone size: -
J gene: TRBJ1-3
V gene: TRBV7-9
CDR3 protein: CASSFDDSGNTIYF
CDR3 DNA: TGTGCCAGCAGCTTCGACGACTCTGGAAACACCATATATTTT

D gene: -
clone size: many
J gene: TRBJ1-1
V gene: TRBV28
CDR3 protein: CASSFRGGTEAFF
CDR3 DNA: TGTGCCAGCAGTTTTCGGGGTGGCACTGAAGCTTTCTTT

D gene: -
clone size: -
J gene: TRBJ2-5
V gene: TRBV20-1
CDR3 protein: CSALRETQYF
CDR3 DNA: TGCAGTGCCCTACGCGAGACCCAGTACTTC